Each of the 10 T cell receptor beta chains below was sequenced from the same sample in a study of blood T cells in healthy people across ages. A J-beta primer mix and a sample-barcoded 5' primer were used in a second PCR of about 7 to 12 cycles. TCRdb re-analysed the 5' RACE reads in MiXCR, keeping a single row per CDR3 protein. The sample lists 750,000 to 950,000 distinct CDR3 sequences; 25% to 35% were seen once. The same data also contributed to another study, on T cells of mothers and their children.

Material for sequencing was blood. The receptor source for this set is a woman aged 40 to 50 in good health.

The chain uses TRBV18 and TRBJ2-1, with 10 bases aligning to TRBD1. Looked up from germline, CDR1 is KGHSH and CDR2 is LQKENI. Losses at the gene ends were 5 bases for V and 9 bases for J; bases not matched to a gene: 4. This CDR3 spans 13 amino acids. The CDR3 DNA follows: TGTGCCAGCTCAGGACAGGGGGGGTTTGAGCAGTTCTTC. Translating gives CASSGQGGFEQFF.

Worth noting for this clonotype: A read error may be the cause here, since a much bigger clone is one base away. V gene TRBV20-1 combines with J gene TRBJ2-1, with D uncertain. CDR1 is DFQATT, CDR2 SNEGSKA, per germline (reference sequence). The CDR3 loop spans 13 amino acids. The ends were cut back, 2 bases at V and 10 bases at J, with 15 bases in the middle. CDR3 sequence (DNA): TGCAGTGCTAGATATCCACTCTCCTACGAGCAGTTCTTC. It specifies CSARYPLSYEQFF.

This chain joins TRBV5-1 and TRBJ2-7, with D perhaps matching TRBD1 (5 bases). Trimming removed 4 bases from V and 2 bases from J, with 16 bases in between. Germline-derived CDR1 and CDR2 are SGHRS and YFSETQ. This CDR3 comprises 15 residues. DNA of the CDR3: TGCGCCAGCAGCCCCCAGGGTAGTTTGGCCTACGAGCAGTACTTC. Translated: CASSPQGSLAYEQYF.

There are many counts of this clonotype. The chain combines TRBV19 with TRBJ1-1; D gene unclear. V lost 5 bases and J lost 5, with 6 bases in between. CDR1 and CDR2 from the germline V gene are LNHDA and SQIVND (reference sequence). The CDR3 totals 11 residues. For the CDR3, the DNA is TGTGCCAGTAGTTGGGGAACTGAAGCTTTCTTT. Its translation: CASSWGTEAFF.

The gene calls are TRBV24-1 and TRBJ1-1; a weak D match, TRBD1 (5 bases). The V gene's germline CDR1 is KGHDR and CDR2 SFDVKD. V was clipped by 2 bases and J by 6 bases, with 12 bases between them. This CDR3 comprises 14 residues. In DNA, the CDR3 is TGTGCCACCAGTGATTCGGGGGGGTATGCTGAAGCTTTCTTT. Protein sequence: CATSDSGGYAEAFF.

This clonotype showed up many times. The V and J genes are TRBV7-9 and TRBJ2-7; D gene unclear. The CDR3 loop spans 12 amino acids. Germline V CDR1 and CDR2: SEHNR, FQNEAQ (reference sequence). The V end lost 1 base, the J end lost 5 bases, and 6 bases lay between the germline ends. The CDR3 DNA sequence: TGTGCCAGCAGCTTAGGCGTGGACGAGCAGTACTTC. Amino acids: CASSLGVDEQYF.

In the case of this clonotype: A clone one base away is much larger, so this may be a read error. The chain is built from TRBV5-1 and TRBJ2-7; TRBD1 matches 7 bases. The ends lost 2 bases at V and 5 bases at J; junction bases unmatched: 10. Germline CDR1 reads SGHRS; CDR2 reads YFSETQ. CDR3 length equals 15 residues. CDR3 sequence reads: CASSFYRGLRDEQYF. In DNA, the CDR3 is TGCGCCAGCAGCTTTTACAGGGGTTTACGGGACGAGCAGTACTTC.

This clonotype was seen more than once but under ten times. The chain is built from TRBV7-2 and TRBJ2-7, with D maybe TRBD2 (6 bases). V lost 8 bases and J lost 2, with 16 bases in between. This CDR3 has 14 residues. Germline V lookup: CDR1 SGHTA, CDR2 FQGNSA. CDR3 region: CASVSAGRTYEQYF. Written as DNA, the CDR3 is TGTGCCAGCGTATCCGCGGGGAGAACCTACGAGCAGTACTTC. The full variable domain, with the rest looked up from reference TRBV7-2 and TRBJ2-7, is GAGVSQSPSNKVTEKGKDVELRCDPISGHTALYWYRQSLGQGLEFLIYFQGNSAPDKSGLPSDRFSAERTGGSVSTLTIQRTQQEDSAVYLCASVSAGRTYEQYFGPGTRLTVT.

The chain combines TRBV28 with TRBJ2-6; unclear D gene. Trimming left V 5 bases short and J 1 base short, with 12 bases between. The CDR3 loop spans 16 amino acids. In germline, CDR1 is MDHEN, CDR2 SYDVKM. CDR3 in amino acids: CASSPRSDSGANVLTF. Here the CDR3 DNA reads TGTGCCAGCAGTCCCCGGAGCGATTCTGGGGCCAACGTCCTGACTTTC.

This clonotype was counted a single time. This chain joins TRBV20-1 and TRBJ2-2, with D perhaps assigned TRBD1 or TRBD2 (5 bases each). The germline gives CDR1 DFQATT, CDR2 SNEGSKA (reference sequence). The germline V and J ends were trimmed by 5 bases and 6 bases, with 19 bases remaining between them. The CDR3 extends over 15 amino acids. The CDR3 loop reads CSALNRDHGPGELFF. The CDR3 coding sequence is TGCAGTGCTCTTAACCGGGACCACGGACCCGGGGAGCTGTTTTTT.